Listed below are T cell receptor beta chains from one sample, sequenced in a study of blood T cell repertoires in COVID-19. Repertoires were generated with immunoSEQ multiplex PCR, while TCRdb's copy carries only in-frame clones and drops some. This table has about 24,000 clones, over 55% appearing once. Sequences were obtained from peripheral blood. The origin of the receptors is a woman aged 80 or over with acute or convalescent COVID-19. Each CDR3 is given with its conserved first and last residue. Fields, in order: CDR3 protein, CDR3 DNA, clone size, D gene, V gene, J gene. A D gene is named only where the DNA matches it firmly. Part of the rows lack a size; the others show once, few, many or a class for expanded clones.

CDR3aa: CASSEADRNIQYF
CDR3nt: TGTGCCAGCAGTGAAGCCGACAGAAACATTCAGTACTTC
abundance: NA
d_gene: NA
v_gene: TRBV2
j_gene: TRBJ2-4

CDR3aa: CASSLAQTGRETQYF
CDR3nt: TGTGCCAGCAGCTTAGCGCAGACAGGGCGGGAGACCCAGTACTTC
abundance: NA
d_gene: TRBD1
v_gene: TRBV7-8
j_gene: TRBJ2-5

CDR3aa: CASSLASVGFF
CDR3nt: TGTGCCAGCAGTCTCGCCAGCGTCGGGTTCTTC
abundance: NA
d_gene: NA
v_gene: TRBV2
j_gene: TRBJ2-1

CDR3aa: CASSLVRGGSSYEQYF
CDR3nt: TGTGCCAGCAGCTTGGTCCGCGGGGGGAGCTCCTACGAGCAGTACTTC
abundance: NA
d_gene: TRBD2
v_gene: TRBV11-2
j_gene: TRBJ2-7

CDR3aa: CASSLGTGLSNQPQHF
CDR3nt: TGTGCCAGCAGCTTGGGGACAGGCCTAAGCAATCAGCCCCAGCATTTT
abundance: NA
d_gene: TRBD1
v_gene: TRBV5-6
j_gene: TRBJ1-5

CDR3aa: CASSYTGGKGGYTF
CDR3nt: TGTGCCAGCAGCTATACAGGGGGCAAGGGTGGCTACACCTTC
abundance: many
d_gene: TRBD1
v_gene: TRBV7-9
j_gene: TRBJ1-2

CDR3aa: CSVGQDLGYTF
CDR3nt: TGCAGCGTTGGACAGGACCTCGGCTACACCTTC
abundance: NA
d_gene: NA
v_gene: TRBV29-1
j_gene: TRBJ1-2

CDR3aa: CASSFRDKNTEAFF
CDR3nt: TGTGCCAGCAGCTTCCGGGATAAGAACACTGAAGCTTTCTTT
abundance: NA
d_gene: NA
v_gene: TRBV5-4
j_gene: TRBJ1-1

CDR3aa: CASSWTAHNEQFF
CDR3nt: TGTGCCAGCAGCTGGACAGCGCACAATGAGCAGTTCTTC
abundance: NA
d_gene: NA
v_gene: TRBV7-9
j_gene: TRBJ2-1

CDR3aa: CASRWDRDTDTQYF
CDR3nt: TGTGCCAGCAGGTGGGACAGGGACACAGATACGCAGTATTTT
abundance: NA
d_gene: TRBD1
v_gene: TRBV2
j_gene: TRBJ2-3

CDR3aa: CASSPRNSPLHF
CDR3nt: TGTGCCAGCAGCCCCAGGAACTCACCCCTCCACTTT
abundance: few
d_gene: NA
v_gene: TRBV7-9
j_gene: TRBJ1-6

CDR3aa: CASSYSQGAGNTIYF
CDR3nt: TGTGCCAGCAGTTACTCACAGGGGGCTGGAAACACCATATATTTT
abundance: few
d_gene: TRBD1
v_gene: TRBV6-6
j_gene: TRBJ1-3

CDR3aa: CASSFGYNQPQHF
CDR3nt: TGTGCCAGCAGCTTCGGGTACAATCAGCCCCAGCATTTT
abundance: few
d_gene: NA
v_gene: TRBV7-3
j_gene: TRBJ1-5

CDR3aa: CASSTRTGNNEQFF
CDR3nt: TGTGCCAGCAGCACTCGGACAGGGAACAATGAGCAGTTCTTC
abundance: few
d_gene: TRBD1
v_gene: TRBV7-2
j_gene: TRBJ2-1

CDR3aa: CSVDDGYEQYF
CDR3nt: TGCAGCGTTGATGACGGGTACGAGCAGTACTTC
abundance: NA
d_gene: NA
v_gene: TRBV29-1
j_gene: TRBJ2-7

CDR3aa: CASREGQALTYEQYF
CDR3nt: TGTGCCAGCCGGGAGGGCCAGGCACTCACCTACGAGCAGTACTTC
abundance: few
d_gene: TRBD2
v_gene: TRBV11-2
j_gene: TRBJ2-7

CDR3aa: CASSESTGAYDNQPQHF
CDR3nt: TGCGCCAGCAGTGAGTCGACAGGGGCTTATGACAATCAGCCCCAGCATTTT
abundance: NA
d_gene: TRBD1
v_gene: TRBV10-1
j_gene: TRBJ1-5

CDR3aa: CASRDRQVTDTQYF
CDR3nt: TGTGCCAGCAGGGACCGACAGGTTACAGATACGCAGTATTTT
abundance: NA
d_gene: NA
v_gene: TRBV2
j_gene: TRBJ2-3

CDR3aa: CASSFDRGRLGYTF
CDR3nt: TGTGCCAGCAGCTTCGACAGGGGGCGCCTTGGCTACACCTTC
abundance: NA
d_gene: TRBD1
v_gene: TRBV7-9
j_gene: TRBJ1-2

CDR3aa: CASSVGTGFSGNTIYF
CDR3nt: TGTGCCAGCAGCGTGGGAACAGGGTTTTCTGGAAACACCATATATTTT
abundance: once
d_gene: NA
v_gene: TRBV9
j_gene: TRBJ1-3

CDR3aa: CASSLEAGGAETEAFF
CDR3nt: TGTGCCAGCAGCCTCGAGGCAGGGGGCGCGGAAACTGAAGCTTTCTTT
abundance: NA
d_gene: TRBD1
v_gene: TRBV4-2
j_gene: TRBJ1-1

CDR3aa: CASSDLSGSTGNTIYF
CDR3nt: TGTGCCAGCAGTGATCTCTCCGGGAGCACTGGAAACACCATATATTTT
abundance: NA
d_gene: NA
v_gene: TRBV25-1
j_gene: TRBJ1-3

CDR3aa: CAISESEDSYGSYGYTF
CDR3nt: TGTGCCATCAGTGAGTCCGAGGACAGTTATGGGTCCTATGGCTACACCTTC
abundance: NA
d_gene: NA
v_gene: TRBV10-3
j_gene: TRBJ1-2

CDR3aa: CAIGGQGDEKLFF
CDR3nt: TGTGCCATCGGGGGACAGGGAGATGAAAAACTGTTTTTT
abundance: many
d_gene: TRBD1
v_gene: TRBV10-3
j_gene: TRBJ1-4

CDR3aa: CASSLDGQASTDTQYF
CDR3nt: TGCGCCAGCAGCTTGGATGGACAGGCTAGCACAGATACGCAGTATTTT
abundance: NA
d_gene: TRBD1
v_gene: TRBV5-1
j_gene: TRBJ2-3

CDR3aa: CASSQTVSNQPQHF
CDR3nt: TGTGCCAGCAGCCAGACAGTTAGCAATCAGCCCCAGCATTTT
abundance: few
d_gene: NA
v_gene: TRBV3-1/TRBV3-2
j_gene: TRBJ1-5

CDR3aa: CASSEYREGLFF
CDR3nt: TGCGCCAGCAGCGAGTACAGGGAGGGGCTGTTTTTT
abundance: NA
d_gene: NA
v_gene: TRBV5-1
j_gene: TRBJ2-2

CDR3aa: CASSLPPAETQYF
CDR3nt: TGTGCCAGCAGCTTACCCCCCGCGGAGACCCAGTACTTC
abundance: NA
d_gene: NA
v_gene: TRBV5-4
j_gene: TRBJ2-5

CDR3aa: CASSRPGTAYNEQFF
CDR3nt: TGCGCCAGCAGCCGCCCAGGGACAGCATACAATGAGCAGTTCTTC
abundance: NA
d_gene: TRBD1
v_gene: TRBV4-1
j_gene: TRBJ2-1

CDR3aa: CASSLSQETQYF
CDR3nt: TGTGCCAGCAGTCTCTCCCAAGAGACCCAGTACTTC
abundance: few
d_gene: NA
v_gene: TRBV3-1/TRBV3-2
j_gene: TRBJ2-5

CDR3aa: CASSETGDTQYF
CDR3nt: TGTGCCAGCAGTGAGACAGGGGATACGCAGTATTTT
abundance: NA
d_gene: TRBD1
v_gene: TRBV6-1
j_gene: TRBJ2-3

CDR3aa: CASSSGTSGEQFF
CDR3nt: TGTGCCAGCAGCTCCGGGACTAGCGGCGAGCAGTTCTTC
abundance: NA
d_gene: TRBD2
v_gene: TRBV13
j_gene: TRBJ2-1

CDR3aa: CASTARANYNEQFF
CDR3nt: TGTGCCAGCACCGCCAGGGCGAACTACAATGAGCAGTTCTTC
abundance: NA
d_gene: NA
v_gene: TRBV2
j_gene: TRBJ2-1

CDR3aa: CASSYSLAGYNEQFF
CDR3nt: TGTGCCAGCAGTTACTCTCTAGCGGGATACAATGAGCAGTTCTTC
abundance: NA
d_gene: TRBD2
v_gene: TRBV6-5
j_gene: TRBJ2-1

CDR3aa: CASSYNDEQFF
CDR3nt: TGTGCCAGCAGCTACAACGATGAGCAGTTCTTC
abundance: NA
d_gene: NA
v_gene: TRBV5-4
j_gene: TRBJ2-1

CDR3aa: CASSEPRDTGELFF
CDR3nt: TGTGCCAGCAGTGAACCTCGGGACACCGGGGAGCTGTTTTTT
abundance: NA
d_gene: NA
v_gene: TRBV6-1
j_gene: TRBJ2-2

CDR3aa: CASSVAPNTGELFF
CDR3nt: TGTGCCAGCAGCGTAGCTCCTAACACCGGGGAGCTGTTTTTT
abundance: NA
d_gene: NA
v_gene: TRBV9
j_gene: TRBJ2-2

CDR3aa: CASKLAGEAEQFF
CDR3nt: TGTGCCAGCAAGCTAGCGGGAGAGGCTGAGCAGTTCTTC
abundance: NA
d_gene: TRBD2
v_gene: TRBV3-1/TRBV3-2
j_gene: TRBJ2-1

CDR3aa: CASSRGLEAFF
CDR3nt: TGTGCCAGCAGCCGCGGCCTTGAAGCTTTCTTT
abundance: NA
d_gene: NA
v_gene: TRBV7-9
j_gene: TRBJ1-1

CDR3aa: CASATGGSGNTIYF
CDR3nt: TGTGCCAGTGCGACAGGGGGCTCTGGAAACACCATATATTTT
abundance: NA
d_gene: TRBD1
v_gene: TRBV19
j_gene: TRBJ1-3

CDR3aa: CASSPRQGRTDTQYF
CDR3nt: TGTGCCAGCAGCCCGAGGCAGGGTCGCACAGATACGCAGTATTTT
abundance: few
d_gene: NA
v_gene: TRBV11-2
j_gene: TRBJ2-3

CDR3aa: CASRTMNTEAFF
CDR3nt: TGTGCCAGCAGAACAATGAACACTGAAGCTTTCTTT
abundance: once
d_gene: NA
v_gene: TRBV12-3/TRBV12-4
j_gene: TRBJ1-1

CDR3aa: CASSPEGGPGDEQYF
CDR3nt: TGTGCCAGCAGCCCAGAGGGGGGGCCTGGTGACGAGCAGTACTTC
abundance: NA
d_gene: NA
v_gene: TRBV7-8
j_gene: TRBJ2-7

CDR3aa: CASSPTGTYEQYF
CDR3nt: TGTGCCAGCAGTCCTACAGGGACCTACGAGCAGTACTTC
abundance: NA
d_gene: NA
v_gene: TRBV3-1/TRBV3-2
j_gene: TRBJ2-7

CDR3aa: CASTITGGTGAYEKLFF
CDR3nt: TGTGCCAGCACCATAACGGGTGGTACAGGGGCATACGAAAAACTGTTTTTT
abundance: NA
d_gene: TRBD1
v_gene: TRBV5-6
j_gene: TRBJ1-4

CDR3aa: CASRQGVNSPLHF
CDR3nt: TGTGCCAGTAGACAGGGCGTTAATTCACCCCTCCACTTT
abundance: NA
d_gene: TRBD1
v_gene: TRBV6-5
j_gene: TRBJ1-6

CDR3aa: CASSLGSPGYGYTF
CDR3nt: TGTGCCAGCAGCTTAGGGTCCCCAGGCTATGGCTACACCTTC
abundance: NA
d_gene: NA
v_gene: TRBV7-9
j_gene: TRBJ1-2

CDR3aa: CASSTGTSGPGSTDTQYF
CDR3nt: TGTGCCAGTAGCACCGGGACTAGCGGGCCCGGAAGCACAGATACGCAGTATTTT
abundance: NA
d_gene: TRBD2
v_gene: TRBV19
j_gene: TRBJ2-3

CDR3aa: CASSPGGPLSGANVLTF
CDR3nt: TGTGCCAGCAGCCCGGGAGGGCCCTTGTCGGGGGCCAACGTCCTGACTTTC
abundance: few
d_gene: TRBD2
v_gene: TRBV11-3
j_gene: TRBJ2-6

CDR3aa: CASSQESGNGYTF
CDR3nt: TGCGCCAGCAGCCAAGAGTCAGGGAATGGCTACACCTTC
abundance: NA
d_gene: NA
v_gene: TRBV4-1
j_gene: TRBJ1-2

CDR3aa: CASSSSRATDTQYF
CDR3nt: TGTGCCAGCAGTTCGAGCCGTGCCACAGATACGCAGTATTTT
abundance: NA
d_gene: NA
v_gene: TRBV6-5
j_gene: TRBJ2-3

CDR3aa: CATSRRGTASRAFF
CDR3nt: TGTGCCACCAGCAGGCGAGGGACTGCCAGCCGAGCTTTCTTT
abundance: few
d_gene: NA
v_gene: TRBV15
j_gene: TRBJ1-1

CDR3aa: CAWSWKRTGGSPLHF
CDR3nt: TGTGCCTGGAGTTGGAAAAGGACAGGGGGCTCACCCCTCCACTTT
abundance: NA
d_gene: TRBD1
v_gene: TRBV30
j_gene: TRBJ1-6

CDR3aa: CASSLAIGGGANEQFF
CDR3nt: TGTGCCAGCAGTTTGGCGATTGGCGGGGGGGCCAATGAGCAGTTCTTC
abundance: NA
d_gene: TRBD2
v_gene: TRBV28
j_gene: TRBJ2-1

CDR3aa: CASSSTGVSSYEQYF
CDR3nt: TGTGCCAGCAGTTCGACAGGGGTCAGTTCCTACGAGCAGTACTTC
abundance: NA
d_gene: TRBD1
v_gene: TRBV28
j_gene: TRBJ2-7